These 18 T cell receptor beta chains came from one sample sequenced in a study of shared clonotypes between healthy human individuals. Using immunoSEQ multiplex PCR, the repertoire was profiled, and TCRdb retains in-frame clones only, with some absent. This table has a few million clones, approximately 92% appearing once. As defined, naive CD8 cells were CD45RO-negative and positively selected for CCR7, with terminally differentiated effector memory CD45RA+ cells excluded. The sample comprised naive CD8+ T cells from PBMCs. Receptors originate from a man between 18 and 29 years old in good health. Some clones in this sample may be carry-over from other donors' samples.

The CDR3 DNA reads TGTGCCAGCAGCTTACGGTCAGTGGCAACCTACGAGCAGTACTTC. Protein: CASSLRSVATYEQYF. This chain links TRBV7-9 with TRBJ2-7; D remains unclear. Trimming cost V 2 bases and J 2 bases, with 13 bases left between them. The germline V gene encodes CDR1 SEHNR and CDR2 FQNEAQ (reference sequence). The length of the CDR3 is 15 residues.

The chain has TRBV27 and TRBJ2-2; maybe TRBD2 (5 bases). The V end was cut by 0 bases, the J end by 0 bases, with 17 bases between. This CDR3 has 19 residues. Germline loops: CDR1 MNHEY, CDR2 SMNVEV (reference sequence). Here the CDR3 reads CASSLSWVEVAANTGELFF. The DNA of the CDR3 is TGTGCCAGCAGTTTATCGTGGGTGGAGGTTGCGGCGAACACCGGGGAGCTGTTTTTT.

The chain uses TRBV7-8 and TRBJ1-1; unclear D gene. Per germline, CDR1 SGHVS and CDR2 FQNEAQ. V lost 6 bases and J 4 bases, leaving 15 bases between the germline ends. This CDR3 has 14 amino acids. CDR3 amino acids: CASRKMDLGTEAFF. The CDR3 bases are TGTGCCAGCAGAAAAATGGACCTGGGCACTGAAGCTTTCTTT.

The rearrangement links TRBV7-9 to TRBJ2-5; D may correspond to TRBD1 or TRBD2 (6 bases each). This CDR3 has 16 amino acids. Germline-derived CDR1 and CDR2 are SEHNR and FQNEAQ (reference sequence). The V end was cut by 0 bases, the J end by 4 bases, with 15 bases between. In DNA, the CDR3 is TGTGCCAGCAGCTTAGCGGTCAGGGGAGGCGGAGAGACCCAGTACTTC. It codes for CASSLAVRGGGETQYF.

The chain employs TRBV5-5 and TRBJ2-7, with TRBD2 matching over 11 bases. The J segment lost 3 bases and the V segment lost 3 bases, leaving 2 bases of the junction unmatched. Germline loops: CDR1 SGHKS, CDR2 YYEKEE (reference sequence). The CDR3 sequence is 14 residues long. The CDR3 region is CASSWGTSGYEQYF. The CDR3 DNA follows: TGTGCCAGCAGCTGGGGGACTAGCGGCTACGAGCAGTACTTC.

Of note for this clone: Other nucleotide sequences from this sample produce the same CDR3. V and J are TRBV27 and TRBJ2-3; TRBD2 aligns across 9 bases. The germline CDR1 and CDR2 sequences are MNHEY and SMNVEV (reference sequence). The CDR3 has 14 residues. The junction had 1 base not matched to a gene; V was cut back by 5 bases and J by 1 base. The CDR3 DNA is TGTGCCAGCAGTGAGCGGGAGGGCACAGATACGCAGTATTTT. This sequence encodes CASSEREGTDTQYF.

The chain has TRBV6-5 and TRBJ2-7; TRBD2 might be the D (5 bases). The germline CDR1 and CDR2 sequences are MNHEY and SVGAGI. CDR3 length equals 16 residues. The ends were cut back, 0 bases at V and 2 bases at J, with 14 bases in the middle. This CDR3 reads CASSYSIGKLTYEQYF. CDR3 nucleotide sequence: TGTGCCAGCAGTTACTCGATCGGGAAGTTAACCTACGAGCAGTACTTC.

To note about this clone: Relative to the germline gene, one junction end is altered; a read error may explain this. The J gene is TRBJ1-4, the V gene TRBV5-4; the match to TRBD1 covers 7 bases. The length of the CDR3 is 15 residues. Germline CDR1 and CDR2: SGHNT and YYREEE (reference sequence). The CDR3 DNA sequence: TGTGCCAGCAGCCCCGGGACAGCAACTACTGAAAAACTGTTTTTT. This encodes CASSPGTATTEKLFF.

The chain is built from TRBV27 and TRBJ2-7, with 7 bases lining up with TRBD1. V lost 7 bases and J lost 2; bases outside the gene matches: 17. CDR1 and CDR2 from the germline V gene are MNHEY and SMNVEV (reference sequence). The CDR3 has 17 amino acids. The CDR3 here is CASTNSLDRMRTYEQYF. As DNA, the CDR3 is TGTGCCAGCACCAACTCGCTGGACAGGATGCGCACCTACGAGCAGTACTTC.

The rearrangement joins TRBV4-1 to TRBJ2-1, with D unclear. V lost 4 bases, J lost 3 bases, and 10 bases lay in between. Germline V lookup: CDR1 MGHRA, CDR2 YSYEKL. The length of the CDR3 is 14 residues. This CDR3 reads CASSLTPGYNEQFF. The CDR3 DNA reads as TGCGCCAGCAGCCTAACCCCGGGCTACAATGAGCAGTTCTTC.

This clone was seen a single time. The chain is built from TRBV19 and TRBJ2-2; D is perhaps TRBD1 (6 bases). V lost 5 bases to trimming and J lost 6 bases, with 16 bases between them. Germline V gene data show CDR1 as LNHDA and CDR2 as SQIVND (reference sequence). The CDR3 runs to 15 residues. In nucleotides, the CDR3 is TGTGCCAGTAGTTCCCAAAGGACAGTTGCCGGGGAGCTGTTTTTT. Protein sequence: CASSSQRTVAGELFF. Based on the CDR3 plus reference TRBV19 and TRBJ2-2, the full variable domain is DGGITQSPKYLFRKEGQNVTLSCEQNLNHDAMYWYRQDPGQGLRLIYYSQIVNDFQKGDIAEGYSVSREKKESFPLTVTSAQKNPTAFYLCASSSQRTVAGELFFGEGSRLTVL.

This rearrangement joins TRBV7-9 to TRBJ2-5, with 8 bases matching TRBD1. After removal of 5 bases from V and 4 bases from J, the junction contained 6 bases not matched to a gene. Germline V CDR1 and CDR2: SEHNR, FQNEAQ (reference sequence). This CDR3 has 14 residues. The CDR3 here is CASSPRQGTETQYF. In DNA form, the CDR3 reads TGTGCCAGCAGCCCGCGACAGGGGACAGAGACCCAGTACTTC.

V and J are TRBV6-6 and TRBJ1-5; D is unresolved. V was pared by 4 bases and J by 1 base, with 5 bases between. CDR3 length: 13 residues. Germline V gene data show CDR1 as MNHNY and CDR2 as SVGAGI (reference sequence). Here the CDR3 reads CASSWTSNQPQHF. The CDR3 DNA follows: TGTGCCAGCAGTTGGACCAGCAATCAGCCCCAGCATTTT.

The chain uses TRBV9 and TRBJ2-2; 8 nucleotides line up with TRBD1. Per germline, CDR1 SGDLS and CDR2 YYNGEE. V trimming: 2 bases; J trimming: 4 bases; junction bases outside the gene matches: 10. The CDR3 totals 17 residues. CDR3 residues: CASSVASGTGITGELFF. The CDR3 DNA follows: TGTGCCAGCAGCGTCGCTTCCGGGACAGGAATCACCGGGGAGCTGTTTTTT.

The J gene is TRBJ2-3, the V gene TRBV28; no firm D call. Germline CDR1 MDHEN, CDR2 SYDVKM. Trimming took 6 bases from V and 0 from J, leaving 10 bases between them. The length of the CDR3 is 14 residues. In DNA form, the CDR3 reads TGTGCCAGCAGCCATACCGCTAGCACAGATACGCAGTATTTT. This translates into CASSHTASTDTQYF.

The CDR3 loop reads CASSFIPARRGGPDIYSNQPQHF. DNA of the CDR3: TGTGCCAGCAGTTTCATCCCGGCACGGCGGGGGGGGCCTGATATCTATAGCAATCAGCCCCAGCATTTT. This chain links TRBV28 with TRBJ1-5; possibly TRBD1 for D (6 bases). Looked up from germline, CDR1 is MDHEN and CDR2 is SYDVKM. V lost 3 bases to trimming and J lost 0 bases, with 33 bases between them. The CDR3 length is 23 residues.

J is TRBJ2-2 and V is TRBV30; TRBD1 is a possible D gene (6 bases). The V end lost 3 bases, the J end lost 3 bases, and 17 bases lay between the germline ends. Germline V lookup: CDR1 GTSNPN, CDR2 SVGIG (reference sequence). This CDR3 is 16 amino acids long. The CDR3 loop is CAWSRYRDEYTGELFF. The CDR3 DNA reads TGTGCCTGGAGCAGGTACAGGGACGAATACACCGGGGAGCTGTTTTTT.

The gene calls are TRBV6-6 and TRBJ2-1; weak D call: TRBD2 (5 bases). This CDR3 has 14 amino acids. The ends were cut back, 2 bases at V and 8 bases at J, with 13 bases in the middle. Germline V gives CDR1 MNHNY, CDR2 SVGAGI (reference sequence). CDR3 DNA sequence: TGTGCCAGCAGTTACAGGTTATCCGGGGATGAGCAGTTCTTC. This sequence encodes CASSYRLSGDEQFF.